This TCR beta chain is from a study of cytomegalovirus exposure and HLA in healthy donors. Study details: Earlier, some 180 million T cells were analyzed, and some 120 million unique TCR beta sequences were found among them. General study results and limits: Donors belonging to an Asian-associated ancestry cluster reportedly showed fewer N-insertions in productive TCRs than the 666-donor mean, according to what a later analysis found. Association of roughly 17,000 TCR beta sequences with HLA alleles was found at 0.05 false discovery rate in a later analysis.

Comment on this clone: Its specificity is not known.

Trimming at V came to 0 bases and at J to 4 bases, leaving 4 bases not matched to a gene. This CDR3 spans 16 amino acids. CDR1 is SGDLS and CDR2 is YYNGEE in the germline V gene. Vbeta (60) and Jbeta (13) primers were used in the PCR. Repertoires were generated with immunoSEQ multiplex PCR, while TCRdb's copy carries only in-frame clones and drops some. This sample yields 98,000 or so clones, of which approximately 78% are seen a single time; more than 1.5% belongs to the top ten. This rearrangement joins TRBV9 to TRBJ2-2; 9 bases are shared with TRBD2. The TCR sequence derives from a woman aged 40 to 50 in good health and CMV-seronegative. Sample: PBMCs. The CDR3 sequence is CASSVASGTLTGELFF. Here the CDR3 DNA reads TGTGCCAGCAGCGTAGCTAGCGGGACCCTCACCGGGGAGCTGTTTTTT.